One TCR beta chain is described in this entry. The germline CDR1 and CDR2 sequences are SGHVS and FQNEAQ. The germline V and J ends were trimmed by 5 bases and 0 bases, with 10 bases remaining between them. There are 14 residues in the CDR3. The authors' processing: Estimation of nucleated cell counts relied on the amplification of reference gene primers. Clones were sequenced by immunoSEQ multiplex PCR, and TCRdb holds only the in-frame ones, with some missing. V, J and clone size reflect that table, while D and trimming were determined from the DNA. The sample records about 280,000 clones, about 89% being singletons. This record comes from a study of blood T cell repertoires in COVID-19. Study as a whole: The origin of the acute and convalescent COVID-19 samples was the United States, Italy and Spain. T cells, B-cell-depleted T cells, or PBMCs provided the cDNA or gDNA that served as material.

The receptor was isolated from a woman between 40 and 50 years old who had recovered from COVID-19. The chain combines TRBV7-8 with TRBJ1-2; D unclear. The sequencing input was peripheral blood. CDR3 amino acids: CASSLAPSNYGYTF. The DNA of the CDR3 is TGTGCCAGCAGCCTGGCCCCGTCTAACTATGGCTACACCTTC.